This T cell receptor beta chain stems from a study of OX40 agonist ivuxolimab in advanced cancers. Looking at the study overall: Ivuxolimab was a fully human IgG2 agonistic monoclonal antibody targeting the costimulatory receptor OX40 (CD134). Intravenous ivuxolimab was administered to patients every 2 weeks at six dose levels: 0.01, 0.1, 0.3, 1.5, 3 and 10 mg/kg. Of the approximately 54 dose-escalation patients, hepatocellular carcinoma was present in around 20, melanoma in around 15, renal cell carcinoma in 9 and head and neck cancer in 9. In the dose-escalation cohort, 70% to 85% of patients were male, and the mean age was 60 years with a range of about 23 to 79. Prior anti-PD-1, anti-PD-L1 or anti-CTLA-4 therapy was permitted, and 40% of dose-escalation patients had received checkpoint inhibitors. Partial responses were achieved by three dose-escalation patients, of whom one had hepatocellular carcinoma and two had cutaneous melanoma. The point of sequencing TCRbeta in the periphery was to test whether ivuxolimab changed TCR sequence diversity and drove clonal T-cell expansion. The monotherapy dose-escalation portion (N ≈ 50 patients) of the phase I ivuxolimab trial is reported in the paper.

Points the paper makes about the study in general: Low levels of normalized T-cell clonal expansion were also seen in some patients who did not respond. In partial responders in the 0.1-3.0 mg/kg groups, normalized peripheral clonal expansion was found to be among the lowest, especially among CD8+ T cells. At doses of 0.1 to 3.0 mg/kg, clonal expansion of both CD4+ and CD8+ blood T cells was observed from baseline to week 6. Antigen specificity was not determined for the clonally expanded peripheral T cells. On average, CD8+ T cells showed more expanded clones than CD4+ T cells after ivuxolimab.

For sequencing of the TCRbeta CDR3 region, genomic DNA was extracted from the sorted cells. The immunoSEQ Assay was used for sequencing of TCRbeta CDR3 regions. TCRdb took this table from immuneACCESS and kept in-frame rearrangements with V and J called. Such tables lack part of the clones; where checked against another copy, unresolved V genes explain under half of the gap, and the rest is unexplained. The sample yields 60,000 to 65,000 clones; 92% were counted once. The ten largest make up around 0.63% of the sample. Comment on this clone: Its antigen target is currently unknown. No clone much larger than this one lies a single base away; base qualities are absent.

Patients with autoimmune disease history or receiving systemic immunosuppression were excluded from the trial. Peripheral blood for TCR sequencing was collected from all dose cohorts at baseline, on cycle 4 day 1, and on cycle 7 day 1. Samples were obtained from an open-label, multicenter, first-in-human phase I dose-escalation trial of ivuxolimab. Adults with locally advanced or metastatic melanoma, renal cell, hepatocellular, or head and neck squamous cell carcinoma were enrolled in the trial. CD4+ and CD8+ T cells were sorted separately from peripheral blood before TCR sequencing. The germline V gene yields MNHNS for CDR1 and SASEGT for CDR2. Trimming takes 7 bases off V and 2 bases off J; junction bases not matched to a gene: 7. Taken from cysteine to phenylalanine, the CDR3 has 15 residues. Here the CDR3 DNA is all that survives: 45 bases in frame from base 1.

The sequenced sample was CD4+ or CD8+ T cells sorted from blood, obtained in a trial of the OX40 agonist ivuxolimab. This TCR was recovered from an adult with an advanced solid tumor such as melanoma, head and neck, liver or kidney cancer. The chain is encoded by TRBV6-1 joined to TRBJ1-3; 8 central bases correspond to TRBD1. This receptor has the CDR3 CASTSDRVTGNTIYF. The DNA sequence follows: TGTGCCAGCACCTCGGACAGGGTAACTGGAAACACCATATATTTT.